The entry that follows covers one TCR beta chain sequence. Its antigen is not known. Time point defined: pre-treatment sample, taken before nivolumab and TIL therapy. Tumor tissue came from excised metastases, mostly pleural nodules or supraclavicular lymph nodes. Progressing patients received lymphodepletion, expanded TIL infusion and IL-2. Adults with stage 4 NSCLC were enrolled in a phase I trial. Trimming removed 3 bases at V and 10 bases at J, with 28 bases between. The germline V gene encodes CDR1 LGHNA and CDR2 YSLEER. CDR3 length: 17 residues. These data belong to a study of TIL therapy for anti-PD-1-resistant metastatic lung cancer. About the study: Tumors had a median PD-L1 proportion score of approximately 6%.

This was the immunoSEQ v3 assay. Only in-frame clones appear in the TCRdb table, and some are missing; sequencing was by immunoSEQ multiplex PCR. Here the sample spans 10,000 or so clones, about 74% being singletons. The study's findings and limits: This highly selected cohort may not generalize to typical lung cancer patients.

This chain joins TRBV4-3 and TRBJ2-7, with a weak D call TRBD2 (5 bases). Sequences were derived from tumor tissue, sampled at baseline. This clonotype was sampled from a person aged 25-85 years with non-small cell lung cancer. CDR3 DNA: TGCGCCAGCAGCCACTCCCTAGGGAGCGGAGAAATTTTGCCACAGTACTTC. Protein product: CASSHSLGSGEILPQYF.